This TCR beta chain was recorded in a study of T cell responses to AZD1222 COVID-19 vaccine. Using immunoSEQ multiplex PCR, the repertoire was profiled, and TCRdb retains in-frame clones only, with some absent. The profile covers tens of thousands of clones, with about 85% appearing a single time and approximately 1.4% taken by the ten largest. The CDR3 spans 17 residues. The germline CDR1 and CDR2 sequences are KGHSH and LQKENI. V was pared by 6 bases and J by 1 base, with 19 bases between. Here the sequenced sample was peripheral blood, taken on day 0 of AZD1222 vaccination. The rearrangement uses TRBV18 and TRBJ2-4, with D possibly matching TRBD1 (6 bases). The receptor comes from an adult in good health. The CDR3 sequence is CASSPRAQGLAKNIQYF. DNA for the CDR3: TGTGCCAGCTCGCCGAGGGCACAGGGATTGGCCAAAAACATTCAGTACTTC.